The 7 T cell receptor beta chains given below trace back to one sample, sequenced in a study of blood T cell repertoires in COVID-19. Sequencing used immunoSEQ multiplex PCR; TCRdb keeps in-frame clones, though not all of them. The table shows about 220,000 clones, with 82% occurring only once. Sequenced input: PBMCs or T cells enriched from blood (not recorded which). The receptors stem from a woman aged 60-75 years who had recovered from COVID-19.

The chain couples TRBV28 to TRBJ1-2, with 10 bases that match TRBD1. J lost 12 bases, V lost 3 bases, and 10 bases had no gene match. The CDR3 spans 14 residues. Germline lookup yields CDR1 MDHEN and CDR2 SYDVKM. The CDR3 is CASSLHRDRGGHTF. The CDR3 nucleotides are TGTGCCAGCAGTTTGCACCGGGACAGGGGAGGACACACCTTC.

The chain couples TRBV18 to TRBJ1-4; D is perhaps TRBD1 (6 bases). There are 12 residues in the CDR3. The germline gives CDR1 KGHSH, CDR2 LQKENI. V was clipped by 3 bases and J by 8 bases, with 7 bases between them. The CDR3 spells CASSPDREKLFF. The CDR3 DNA follows: TGTGCCAGCTCACCCGACAGGGAAAAACTGTTTTTT. Filled out from reference TRBV18 and TRBJ1-4, the complete variable domain reads NAGVMQNPRHLVRRRGQEARLRCSPMKGHSHVYWYRQLPEEGLKFMVYLQKENIIDESGMPKERFSAEFPKEGPSILRIQQVVRGDSAAYFCASSPDREKLFFGSGTQLSVL.

The V call is TRBV6-6, the J call TRBJ2-6; the match to TRBD1 covers 7 bases. Germline V gives CDR1 MNHNY, CDR2 SVGAGI (reference sequence). V lost 7 bases to trimming and J lost 2 bases; unmatched junction nucleotides: 8. This CDR3 has 16 amino acids. The CDR3 nucleotides read TGTGCCAGCACTTTTCTAGGGGGCACTGGGGCCAACGTCCTGACTTTC. It codes for CASTFLGGTGANVLTF.

The chain links TRBV12-5 to TRBJ2-2; 9 positions agree with TRBD1. V was clipped by 2 bases and J by 6 bases; unmatched bases: 22. The CDR3 consists of 21 residues. Germline CDR1 is LGHNT and CDR2 is FRNRAP. CDR3 loop: CASGLIAVRYGQGKGAGELFF. The DNA of the CDR3 is TGTGCTAGTGGTTTGATAGCGGTGAGGTATGGACAGGGGAAAGGGGCCGGGGAGCTGTTTTTT.

The chain employs TRBV5-1 and TRBJ2-2, with D possibly matching TRBD2 (6 bases). Germline V CDR1 and CDR2: SGHRS, YFSETQ. V was clipped by 0 bases and J by 2 bases, with 8 bases between them. The CDR3 is 15 residues long. CDR3 region: CASSLDGGNTGELFF. The CDR3 coding sequence is TGCGCCAGCAGCTTGGACGGGGGTAACACCGGGGAGCTGTTTTTT.

The V call is TRBV12-5, the J call TRBJ1-4; D uncertain. V was trimmed by 6 bases and J by 4 bases, leaving 3 bases between them. The CDR3 has 11 residues. CDR1 is LGHNT and CDR2 is FRNRAP in the germline V gene. The CDR3 region has the DNA TGTGCTAGTGGCCTTAATGAAAAACTGTTTTTT. Protein product: CASGLNEKLFF.

The rearrangement uses TRBV9 and TRBJ2-1, with D tentatively TRBD2 (5 bases). This CDR3 has 15 amino acids. V lost 2 bases to trimming and J lost 4 bases, with 13 bases between them. The germline gives CDR1 SGDLS, CDR2 YYNGEE. Here the CDR3 DNA reads TGTGCCAGCAGCGTGAAAAGGTCGGGGTACAATGAGCAGTTCTTC. Translation gives CASSVKRSGYNEQFF.